Shown below are 13 T cell receptor beta chains from a single sample sequenced in a study of OX40 agonist ivuxolimab in advanced cancers. TCRdb keeps only in-frame clones here, not all; method: immunoSEQ multiplex PCR. The table shows around 80,000 clones, with roughly 89% occurring only once. Sequences were derived from CD4+ or CD8+ T cells sorted from blood, sampled in a trial of the OX40 agonist ivuxolimab. Receptors originate from an adult with an advanced solid tumor such as melanoma, head and neck, liver or kidney cancer.

The V gene is TRBV2, the J gene TRBJ1-6; TRBD1 matches 8 bases. The J segment lost 5 bases and the V segment lost 7 bases, leaving 7 bases of the junction unmatched. Per germline, CDR1 SNHLY and CDR2 FYNNEI. This CDR3 region has 15 residues. CDR3 sequence (DNA): TGTGCCAGCAACCACGGACAGGGAGATAATTCACCCCTCCACTTT. Translating it yields CASNHGQGDNSPLHF.

The chain carries TRBV7-8 and TRBJ2-1; D unresolved. The germline V and J ends were trimmed by 10 bases and 6 bases, with 16 bases remaining between them. CDR3 size: 13 residues. Germline lookup yields CDR1 SGHVS and CDR2 FQNEAQ. Here the CDR3 reads CATVAEPFNEQFF. DNA of the CDR3: TGTGCCACCGTAGCTGAGCCGTTCAATGAGCAGTTCTTC.

The J gene is TRBJ2-2, the V gene TRBV30, with 7 bases lining up with TRBD2. V trimming: 0 bases; J trimming: 6 bases; junction bases outside the gene matches: 4. The CDR3 is made up of 14 amino acids. In germline, CDR1 is GTSNPN, CDR2 SVGIG (reference sequence). The CDR3 protein is CAWSVLRGSGELFF. As DNA, the CDR3 is TGTGCCTGGAGTGTGTTGCGGGGGTCCGGGGAGCTGTTTTTT.

V usage is TRBV2 and J usage is TRBJ2-2, with D unresolved. The CDR3 sequence is 14 residues long. Between the trimmed V and J ends, which lost 4 bases and 0 bases, there was a span of 6 bases. Germline V gives CDR1 SNHLY, CDR2 FYNNEI. The CDR3 coding sequence is TGTGCCAGCAGTGGGACCCCGAACACCGGGGAGCTGTTTTTT. Translation gives CASSGTPNTGELFF.

This chain joins TRBV11-3 and TRBJ1-1; weak D call: TRBD1 (6 bases). V shed 4 bases and J shed 6 bases, with 15 bases lying between them. Germline V gene lookup returns CDR1 SGHNT and CDR2 YENEEA. The CDR3 covers 14 residues. The DNA of the CDR3 is TGTGCCAGCAGCTCGACGGGGGCTCGGGCTGAAGCTTTCTTT. Amino acid sequence: CASSSTGARAEAFF. Complete variable domain (other parts from reference TRBV11-3 and TRBJ1-1): EAGVVQSPRYKIIEKKQPVAFWCNPISGHNTLYWYLQNLGQGPELLIRYENEEAVDDSQLPKDRFSAERLKGVDSTLKIQPAELGDSAVYLCASSSTGARAEAFFGQGTRLTVV.

This sequence joins TRBV10-2 and TRBJ2-1; 10 bases are shared with TRBD2. V lost 0 bases to trimming and J lost 3 bases; unmatched junction nucleotides: 8. The CDR3 contains 18 residues. In germline, CDR1 is WSHSY, CDR2 SAAADI. In DNA, the CDR3 is TGCGCCAGCAGTGAGTCGCGTTTGGGACTAGCGAACTACAATGAGCAGTTCTTC. Translation: CASSESRLGLANYNEQFF.

The chain is built from TRBV19 and TRBJ2-1; 9 positions match TRBD2. This CDR3 comprises 15 residues. V was clipped by 3 bases and J by 5 bases; unmatched bases: 5. Germline CDR1 is LNHDA and CDR2 is SQIVND (reference sequence). As DNA, the CDR3 is TGTGCCAGTAGTATGTGGGGCGGGAGGGACAATGAGCAGTTCTTC. It yields the protein CASSMWGGRDNEQFF.

J is TRBJ2-7 and V is TRBV28; 12 bases line up with TRBD2. CDR1 MDHEN and CDR2 SYDVKM come from the germline V gene. CDR3 length equals 15 residues. The V gene end was trimmed by 8 bases and the J gene end by 2 bases; junction bases not matched to a gene: 7. CDR3 region: CASRPGLAGTYEQYF. The CDR3 DNA reads TGTGCCAGCCGACCGGGACTAGCGGGTACCTACGAGCAGTACTTC.

This chain links TRBV2 with TRBJ2-5; D is unclear. Trimming cost V 7 bases and J 5 bases, with 20 bases left between them. Looked up from germline, CDR1 is SNHLY and CDR2 is FYNNEI. The CDR3 has 15 amino acids. Here the CDR3 DNA reads TGTGCCAGCACCGTCCAAGCCTTGGCGCGGGAGACCCAGTACTTC. Protein product: CASTVQALARETQYF.

This chain joins TRBV6-1 and TRBJ2-4; D is undetermined. CDR1 MNHNS and CDR2 SASEGT come from the germline V gene. The V and J ends lost 3 bases and 7 bases respectively, with 13 bases between them. The CDR3 is 14 amino acids. CDR3 residues: CASSDPVETNIQYF. In DNA, the CDR3 is TGTGCCAGCAGTGATCCGGTAGAAACGAACATTCAGTACTTC.

This sequence joins TRBV6-1 and TRBJ1-2, with D possibly matching TRBD1 (5 bases). The V end was cut by 3 bases, the J end by 5 bases, with 7 bases between. The germline V gene has CDR1 MNHNS and CDR2 SASEGT. The CDR3 is made up of 12 amino acids. In nucleotides, the CDR3 is TGTGCCAGCAGTGAGAGGACATATGGCTACACCTTC. This translates into CASSERTYGYTF.

Only one count was recorded for this clone. The V gene is TRBV30, the J gene TRBJ1-2, with 10 bases lining up with TRBD1. The CDR3 loop spans 16 amino acids. Germline V gene sequence: CDR1 GTSNPN, CDR2 SVGIG (reference sequence). Trimming took 3 bases from V and 2 from J; bases not matched to a gene: 9. The CDR3 DNA sequence: TGTGCCTGGAGCCCGGGACAGGGGCCCGCGAACTATGGCTACACCTTC. Translated, it gives CAWSPGQGPANYGYTF.

Only a few counts were recorded for this clone. The rearrangement uses TRBV5-1 and TRBJ1-6; D not certain. Germline V lookup: CDR1 SGHRS, CDR2 YFSETQ. With 4 bases removed from V and 3 bases from J, the gap between germline ends came to 8 bases. The CDR3 is made up of 14 amino acids. The CDR3 loop reads CASSPELYNSPLHF. The CDR3 region has the DNA TGCGCCAGCAGCCCGGAGCTCTATAATTCACCCCTCCACTTT.